The 9 T cell receptor beta chains in this list originate from one sample, sequenced in a study of T-cell memory formation after mild COVID-19 (dated by TCRdb to the early 2020s). The method was 5' RACE. Reads for this sample came from an Illumina NovaSeq 6000. TCRdb reprocessing: public reads trimmed at Q25 with fastp, clones called with MiXCR, in-frame beta chains kept. Each CDR3 protein gets just one entry, which takes the most common genes and DNA from the rows behind it. The sample table holds approximately 260,000 distinct CDR3 sequences, of which about 15% were seen once. The ten largest clones add up to around 3.4% of the sample. The sample comprised PBMCs or a T cell subset sorted from them (not recorded which). The receptor source for this set is a man aged 18 to 29 who had mild COVID-19 (a few samples of this study predate the infection). The sample titles of this study are shuffled in the database, so cell type and time point are left out; the donor was told from shared clones.

The table lists this clonotype with a few counts. V and J are TRBV4-1 and TRBJ2-1, with TRBD2 identical over 9 bases. J was trimmed by 8 bases and V by 0 bases; bases with no gene match: 17. This CDR3 has 19 amino acids. From germline, CDR1 is MGHRA and CDR2 YSYEKL. In DNA, the CDR3 is TGCGCCAGCAGCCAAGATCTAGCGGGGTGGGGACTCCCTCCGTATGAGCAGTTCTTC. Translated, it gives CASSQDLAGWGLPPYEQFF.

The chain links TRBV5-1 to TRBJ2-7; maybe TRBD2 (7 bases). V was shortened by 2 bases and J by 3 bases, with 15 bases between the two germline ends. The CDR3 sequence is 15 residues long. Germline V CDR1 and CDR2: SGHRS, YFSETQ. CDR3 nucleotide sequence: TGCGCCAGCAGCTTCGGTGCGGGGGCCAACTACGAGCAGTACGTC. Translating it yields CASSFGAGANYEQYV.

The chain is built from TRBV7-6 and TRBJ2-5; 12 nucleotides line up with TRBD2. V lost 1 base, J lost 6 bases, and 3 bases stayed unmatched. Germline V gene sequence: CDR1 SGHVS, CDR2 FNYEAQ. The CDR3 runs to 15 residues. The DNA of the CDR3 is TGTGCCAGCAGCTTAGAGACTAGCGGGGGTCAGACCCAGTACTTC. The encoded protein is CASSLETSGGQTQYF.

The rearrangement links TRBV29-1 to TRBJ2-2; D is perhaps TRBD2 (5 bases). The CDR3 is 16 residues long. CDR1 and CDR2 (germline): SQVTM, ANQGSEA. Trimming removed 6 bases at V and 0 bases at J, with 17 bases between. As DNA, the CDR3 is TGCAGCGTACCCCGGACTCCAATCTCGAACACCGGGGAGCTGTTTTTT. Translating gives CSVPRTPISNTGELFF.

This clonotype was detected only a few times. The chain recombines TRBV30 with TRBJ1-1; no clear D gene. Germline values: CDR1 GTSNPN, CDR2 SVGIG (reference sequence). CDR3 size: 12 residues. V shed 4 bases and J shed 11 bases, with 17 bases lying between them. Here the CDR3 DNA reads TGTGCCTGGACGAGCGTGGCAGGCTTGGCTTTCTTT. Amino acids: CAWTSVAGLAFF.

This clonotype has a count of ten or more. The chain links TRBV5-6 to TRBJ2-1, with TRBD2 matching over 7 bases. V was pared by 4 bases and J by 0 bases, with 7 bases of the junction left unmatched. This CDR3 is built from 16 residues. CDR1 and CDR2 (germline): SGHDT, YYEEEE. The CDR3 sequence is CASSGVAGDSYNEQFF. CDR3 DNA sequence: TGTGCCAGCAGCGGGGTGGCGGGGGACTCCTACAATGAGCAGTTCTTC. The whole variable domain, filled in from reference TRBV5-6 and TRBJ2-1, reads DAGVTQSPTHLIKTRGQQVTLRCSPKSGHDTVSWYQQALGQGPQFIFQYYEEEERQRGNFPDRFSGHQFPNYSSELNVNALLLGDSALYLCASSGVAGDSYNEQFFGPGTRLTVL.

This clonotype was counted a few times. The chain combines TRBV4-2 with TRBJ2-2; D unclear. The CDR3 loop spans 12 amino acids. The V and J ends lost 1 base and 6 bases respectively, with 3 bases between them. Germline CDR1 and CDR2: LGHNA and YNFKEQ. Here the CDR3 DNA reads TGTGCCAGCAGCCAAGCTGCCGGGGAGCTGTTTTTT. The encoded protein is CASSQAAGELFF.

This clonotype was observed a few times. Its ends do not fully match the called genes, so a read error is possible. The chain joins TRBV5-4 to TRBJ1-3, with TRBD1 as a possible D gene (6 bases). CDR3 size: 14 residues. Per the germline V gene, CDR1 is SGHNT and CDR2 is YYREEE (reference sequence). The CDR3 nucleotides read TGTGCCAGCAGCAAGGACAGCGCTGGGAACACCATATATTTT. Translated: CASSKDSAGNTIYF.

Ten or more counts support this clonotype. The chain combines TRBV5-1 with TRBJ2-3; TRBD1 aligns across 7 bases. V dropped 4 bases and J dropped 4; count of bases not matched to a gene: 3. Germline V gene lookup returns CDR1 SGHRS and CDR2 YFSETQ. The CDR3 has 13 amino acids. CDR3 sequence: CASSPTGPDTQYF. The DNA of the CDR3 is TGCGCCAGCAGCCCGACAGGGCCAGATACGCAGTATTTT.